This T cell receptor (beta chain) appears in the sequencing data of a study of CD8 T cells in Susac syndrome. The authors reverse transcribed 0.5 to 1 ug RNA with random hexamers. Via MiXCR, TCRdb re-called the immunoSEQ multiplex PCR reads, giving one row per CDR3 protein. The profile shows approximately 200,000 distinct CDR3 sequences, roughly 94% of them singletons. In the case of this clonotype: One end of the junction is discordant with germline, which a read error may explain.

The CDR3 contains 16 residues. The germline V gene encodes CDR1 SSHAT and CDR2 FNYEAQ (reference sequence). V gene TRBV7-7 combines with J gene TRBJ2-3; D ambiguous. This clonotype was obtained from a human donor with multiple sclerosis. The sample consisted of CD4+ T cells from PBMCs. The CDR3 spells CASSLGQATGTDTQYF. The DNA for the CDR3 is TGTGCTAGCAGCTTAGGGCAGGCAACAGGCACAGATACGCAGTATTTT.